Shown below are 10 T cell receptor beta chains from a single sample sequenced in a study of cytomegalovirus exposure and HLA in healthy donors. PCR involved 60 Vbeta and 13 Jbeta primers. Assay used: immunoSEQ multiplex PCR; TCRdb lists only in-frame clones, some missing. The sample gives about 140,000 clones, about 80% of which show up once; roughly 1.2% is in the top ten. The sample comprised PBMCs. The receptors come from a male donor in good health and CMV-seropositive.

This sequence joins TRBV10-2 and TRBJ1-5, with D possibly matching TRBD1 (6 bases). The length of the CDR3 is 15 residues. V lost 3 bases and J lost 5, with 14 bases in between. CDR1 and CDR2 (germline): WSHSY, SAAADI. CDR3 sequence (DNA): TGCGCCAGCAGTGATGGGGGGGCGGGATATCAGCCCCAGCATTTT. This encodes CASSDGGAGYQPQHF.

The CDR3 reads CASSGGQSYSYEQYF. DNA for the CDR3: TGCGCCAGCAGCGGCGGACAGTCTTACTCCTACGAGCAGTACTTC. This chain links TRBV5-1 with TRBJ2-7; possibly TRBD1 for D (6 bases). V was pared by 4 bases and J by 0 bases, with 14 bases between. This CDR3 is 15 amino acids long. The germline CDR1 and CDR2 sequences are SGHRS and YFSETQ.

The chain has TRBV6-5 and TRBJ2-5; a possible D gene is TRBD2 (6 bases). From germline, CDR1 is MNHEY and CDR2 SVGAGI. Trimming shortened V by 5 bases and J by 5 bases, and 18 bases separated the two germline ends. This CDR3 has 15 residues. CDR3 bases: TGTGCCAGCAGTCCGGGACTCCAACGGTGGGAGACCCAGTACTTC. This encodes CASSPGLQRWETQYF.

The chain joins TRBV5-1 to TRBJ2-7, with TRBD1 as a possible D gene (6 bases). V dropped 7 bases and J dropped 2 bases, with 22 bases sitting between them. The CDR3 runs 16 residues. Looked up from germline, CDR1 is SGHRS and CDR2 is YFSETQ. CDR3 in amino acids: CASALWTAGDPYEQYF. The CDR3 coding sequence is TGCGCCAGCGCCTTATGGACAGCCGGAGACCCCTACGAGCAGTACTTC.

V and J are TRBV2 and TRBJ2-7; 12 bases agree with TRBD2. The V gene's germline CDR1 is SNHLY and CDR2 FYNNEI. The V gene end was trimmed by 4 bases and the J gene end by 4 bases; junction bases not matched to a gene: 5. This CDR3 contains 15 residues. CDR3 residues: CASSAASGGGYEQYF. The CDR3 bases are TGTGCCAGCAGTGCGGCTAGCGGGGGGGGATACGAGCAGTACTTC.

The rearrangement uses TRBV5-1 and TRBJ1-3; D is perhaps TRBD1 (5 bases). The CDR3 is 20 amino acids. Trimming removed 0 bases from V and 0 bases from J, with 22 bases in between. The germline V gene encodes CDR1 SGHRS and CDR2 YFSETQ. CDR3 amino acids: CASSLDWGSNPDYSGNTIYF. In DNA, the CDR3 is TGCGCCAGCAGCTTGGACTGGGGCTCAAACCCCGATTACTCTGGAAACACCATATATTTT. Variable domain in full (rest from reference TRBV5-1 and TRBJ1-3): KAGVTQTPRYLIKTRGQQVTLSCSPISGHRSVSWYQQTPGQGLQFLFEYFSETQRNKGNFPGRFSGRQFSNSRSEMNVSTLELGDSALYLCASSLDWGSNPDYSGNTIYFGEGSWLTVV.

This clone came up a few times. The junction shows a germline mismatch at one end, possibly a read error. The J gene is TRBJ2-5, the V gene TRBV7-7; D is perhaps TRBD1 (6 bases). CDR1 and CDR2 from the germline V gene are SSHAT and FNYEAQ (reference sequence). The length of the CDR3 is 14 residues. The CDR3 DNA follows: TGTGCTAGCAGCTTGACGCAGGGGCAAGAGACCCAGTACTTC. This encodes CASSLTQGQETQYF.

The rearrangement links TRBV11-2 to TRBJ2-2; D may be TRBD1 (5 bases). Germline CDR1 SGHAT, CDR2 FQNNGV. With 4 bases removed from V and 2 bases from J, the gap between germline ends came to 11 bases. This CDR3 spans 15 amino acids. DNA for the CDR3: TGTGCCAGCAGCTCCCTTAGGGGAAACACCGGGGAGCTGTTTTTT. It codes for CASSSLRGNTGELFF.

The gene calls are TRBV7-9 and TRBJ1-2, with 9 positions matching TRBD1. This CDR3 contains 16 residues. Germline trimming cut 3 bases from V and 7 bases from J; bases unmatched to any gene: 12. Looked up from germline, CDR1 is SEHNR and CDR2 is FQNEAQ (reference sequence). The CDR3 DNA reads as TGTGCCAGCAGCTTCTCTCAAACGGGACAGGGCGTTGGCTACACCTTC. This gives the protein CASSFSQTGQGVGYTF.

The genes are TRBV7-2 and TRBJ2-7, with D unclear. The germline gives CDR1 SGHTA, CDR2 FQGNSA. This CDR3 is 13 amino acids long. Trimming left V 1 base short and J 7 bases short, with 11 bases between. The CDR3, as DNA: TGTGCCAGCAGCTTAGGCTCAGTCCCGGAGCAGTACTTC. Its translation is CASSLGSVPEQYF.